This TCR beta chain was sequenced for a study of cytotoxic CD8 clonotypes in ibrutinib-treated CLL. The CDR3 runs 14 residues. The germline V and J ends were trimmed by 1 base and 2 bases, with 9 bases remaining between them. Germline values: CDR1 SGHNT, CDR2 YENEEA. TCRdb's table, derived via immunoSEQ multiplex PCR, lists solely in-frame clones and lacks some. This sample yields about 92,000 clones, of which over 60% are seen a single time; around 25% belongs to the top ten. The V and J genes are TRBV11-3 and TRBJ2-7; D is possibly TRBD2 (7 bases). The sequence derives from a human donor with chronic lymphocytic leukemia. The specimen comprised PBMCs, sampled after 24 months of ibrutinib treatment. CDR3 amino acids: CASSLGEGAYEQYF. CDR3 nucleotides: TGTGCCAGCAGCTTAGGGGAGGGGGCCTACGAGCAGTACTTC.